This T cell receptor (beta chain) was identified in a study of T cell responses to AZD1222 COVID-19 vaccine. Concerning this clone itself: Its specificity is not known.

Overall study findings and caveats: In all cases, repertoires were sampled only after the peak T cell response. Dominant CD4 TCR responses targeted spike regions 160-218 and 743-854.

Clones were sequenced by immunoSEQ multiplex PCR, and TCRdb holds only the in-frame ones, with some missing. The sample has some 200,000 clones; approximately 93% are singletons. This specimen was peripheral blood, taken 28 days after the second AZD1222 dose. This clonotype was obtained from an adult who received the AZD1222 COVID-19 vaccine.

The CDR3 DNA is TGTGCTAGTGCCCCGGGCGGGAGGGCCGTGGAGACCCAGTACTTC. The encoded protein is CASAPGGRAVETQYF. The chain carries TRBV12-5 and TRBJ2-5; 9 bases match TRBD2. Trimming took 7 bases from V and 5 from J; bases not matched to a gene: 11. The CDR3 is 15 residues long. The germline CDR1 and CDR2 sequences are LGHNT and FRNRAP.